This TCR beta chain was identified in a study of blood T cells in healthy people across ages. Study-level points and caveats: The study regarded diversity estimates from one million T cells as underestimates.

This clonotype was detected a few times. Its antigen is unidentified. The V and J ends lost 0 bases and 5 bases respectively, with 11 bases between them. The germline V gene encodes CDR1 MGHRA and CDR2 YSYEKL. The CDR3 runs to 15 residues. Combining a sample-barcoded 5' primer with a J-beta primer mix, a second PCR ran for roughly 7 to 12 cycles. The template-switch adaptor, which had 12 random nucleotides, put a tag on each cDNA molecule. TCRdb used MiXCR to reprocess the 5' RACE reads, holding one entry per CDR3 protein. The top ten hold around an eighth of the sample, which has roughly 900,000 distinct CDR3 sequences, around 48% seen once.

Specimen: blood. V gene TRBV4-1 combines with J gene TRBJ2-1; no firm D call. This receptor was taken from a man aged 30-40 years in good health. The CDR3 region is CASSQDIGGDNEQFF. The DNA of the CDR3 is TGCGCCAGCAGCCAAGACATCGGCGGAGACAATGAGCAGTTCTTC.